One sample yielded the 6 T cell receptor beta chains listed below, sequenced in a study of identical twins. TCRdb itself ran the 5' RACE reads through MiXCR, one entry per CDR3 protein. The sample includes around 480,000 distinct CDR3 sequences, over 11% of them seen just once. These records were also assigned to another study, of yellow fever vaccine responses in identical twins.

The material sequenced was CD4+ T cells sorted from blood. The source is a woman aged 18-29 years in good health.

The chain couples TRBV4-3 to TRBJ2-5; unclear D gene. Germline CDR1 and CDR2: LGHNA and YSLEER. The CDR3 is 13 residues long. V was pared by 0 bases and J by 4 bases, with 6 bases between. The CDR3 here is CASSQELGETQYF. In DNA, the CDR3 is TGCGCCAGCAGCCAAGAGTTGGGAGAGACCCAGTACTTC.

This clonotype was observed a few times. This rearrangement joins TRBV6-1 to TRBJ2-1; 7 nucleotides align to TRBD2. V gave up 5 bases and J gave up 6 bases; unmatched junction bases: 19. The CDR3 is 18 residues long. Germline V gene lookup returns CDR1 MNHNS and CDR2 SASEGT. Here the CDR3 reads CASSHPSGLAGLFNEQFF. The DNA of the CDR3 is TGTGCCAGCAGTCATCCTAGTGGGTTAGCGGGTCTTTTCAATGAGCAGTTCTTC.

The chain uses TRBV29-1 and TRBJ2-1; TRBD1 or TRBD2 may be the D gene (5 bases each). CDR1 is SQVTM, CDR2 ANQGSEA, per germline. V was cut by 3 bases and J by 9 bases, with 15 bases left in between. The CDR3 sequence is 13 residues long. The CDR3 DNA is TGCAGCGTTGAGTCGGTGGGGGAGCCTGAGCAGTTCTTC. This gives the protein CSVESVGEPEQFF.

This clonotype was recorded a few times. This sequence joins TRBV5-1 and TRBJ2-6; D gene ambiguous. V lost 5 bases to trimming and J lost 0 bases, with 15 bases between them. Per the germline V gene, CDR1 is SGHRS and CDR2 is YFSETQ. The CDR3 contains 17 residues. The CDR3 DNA reads TGCGCCAGCAGTGATTTAAACCCAAGCTCTGGGGCCAACGTCCTGACTTTC. It codes for CASSDLNPSSGANVLTF.

The chain recombines TRBV6-2 or TRBV6-3 with TRBJ2-5, with D perhaps TRBD1 or TRBD2 (5 bases each). The germline V and J ends were trimmed by 7 bases and 5 bases, with 17 bases remaining between them. CDR1 is MNHEY, CDR2 SVGEGT, per germline. The CDR3 is made up of 14 amino acids. The CDR3 reads CASTDTGTLETQYF. CDR3 in DNA: TGTGCCAGCACCGACACCGGGACCTTGGAGACCCAGTACTTC.

The CDR3 loop reads CASSLVQGGNQPQHF. The CDR3, as DNA: TGTGCCAGCAGCTTAGTACAGGGAGGCAATCAGCCCCAGCATTTT. This sequence joins TRBV7-2 and TRBJ1-5; a weak D match, TRBD1 (6 bases). CDR1 is SGHTA and CDR2 is FQGNSA in the germline V gene. There are 15 residues in the CDR3. V dropped 1 base and J dropped 2 bases, with 9 bases sitting between them. The full variable domain, its missing parts supplied by reference TRBV7-2 and TRBJ1-5, is GAGVSQSPSNKVTEKGKDVELRCDPISGHTALYWYRQSLGQGLEFLIYFQGNSAPDKSGLPSDRFSAERTGGSVSTLTIQRTQQEDSAVYLCASSLVQGGNQPQHFGDGTRLSIL.